Below are 24 T cell receptor beta chains sequenced from a single sample in a study of T cell repertoires in cytomegalovirus infection. From the reads, TCRdb called clonotypes with MiXCR, one entry per CDR3 protein. The table records about 120,000 distinct CDR3 sequences, around 30% of them present only once. The antigens of these receptors remain unknown. The input for sequencing was CD8+ T cells from cultured PBMCs, taken from culture after CMV antigen stimulation. The receptor set was obtained from a human donor in good health (CMV status not recorded). Some clones in this sample may be carry-over from other donors' samples.

V gene TRBV12-3 or TRBV12-4 combines with J gene TRBJ2-1; D is perhaps TRBD1 (6 bases). This CDR3 has 13 amino acids. The V end was cut by 6 bases, the J end by 6 bases, with 12 bases between. CDR3 nucleotide sequence: TGTGCCAGCAGCCCGACAGGTCTCAATGAGCAGTTCTTC. The encoded protein is CASSPTGLNEQFF.

The chain uses TRBV7-6 and TRBJ2-5; no clear D gene. The CDR3 has 14 amino acids. CDR1 is SGHVS, CDR2 FNYEAQ, per germline. Trimming removed 4 bases at V and 5 bases at J, with 14 bases between. DNA for the CDR3: TGTGCCAGCAGCTCTAAACCACAAGGGGAGACCCAGTACTTC. It translates to CASSSKPQGETQYF.

The chain joins TRBV11-2 to TRBJ1-4; D possibly corresponds to TRBD1 (5 bases). Trimming stripped 3 bases from V and 12 bases from J, with 14 bases between. The CDR3 sequence is 13 residues long. Germline CDR1 and CDR2: SGHAT and FQNNGV. The CDR3 protein is CASSLGHARELFF. DNA of the CDR3: TGTGCCAGCAGCTTGGGTCACGCCAGGGAACTGTTTTTT.

This clonotype was found a few times. This chain uses TRBV7-6 with TRBJ1-1; D not certain. Trimming removed 4 bases at V and 12 bases at J, with 15 bases between. This CDR3 is built from 12 residues. The germline V gene encodes CDR1 SGHVS and CDR2 FNYEAQ. Written as DNA, the CDR3 is TGTGCCAGCAGCTACGGGCTTCTTGGAACTTTCTTT. It codes for CASSYGLLGTFF.

The V call is TRBV18, the J call TRBJ2-3; no reliable D call. The CDR3 length is 13 residues. Germline V lookup: CDR1 KGHSH, CDR2 LQKENI. V was cut by 5 bases and J by 0 bases, with 6 bases left in between. The CDR3 loop is CASSTSSTDTQYF. The CDR3 bases are TGTGCCAGCTCAACGTCTAGCACAGATACGCAGTATTTT. The variable domain in full, completed from reference TRBV18 and TRBJ2-3, reads NAGVMQNPRHLVRRRGQEARLRCSPMKGHSHVYWYRQLPEEGLKFMVYLQKENIIDESGMPKERFSAEFPKEGPSILRIQQVVRGDSAAYFCASSTSSTDTQYFGPGTRLTVL.

This CDR3 is CASSLTGAVVYEQYF. CDR3 in DNA: TGTGCCAGCAGCTTAACAGGGGCGGTAGTCTACGAGCAGTACTTC. J is TRBJ2-7 and V is TRBV13, with 7 bases lining up with TRBD1. The J segment lost 3 bases and the V segment lost 2 bases, leaving 7 bases of the junction unmatched. The germline V gene encodes CDR1 PRHDT and CDR2 FYEKMQ (reference sequence). This CDR3 is 15 amino acids long.

The chain has TRBV7-8 and TRBJ1-5; no firm D call. The CDR3 spans 14 residues. Germline values: CDR1 SGHVS, CDR2 FQNEAQ. Trimming took off 5 bases at V and 1 base at J, with 9 bases between the two ends. Here the CDR3 DNA reads TGTGCCAGCAGCCCACGGTGGAGCAATCAGCCCCAGCATTTT. As protein: CASSPRWSNQPQHF.

In this sample, this clonotype turned up a few times. V usage is TRBV6-6 and J usage is TRBJ1-5; D possibly corresponds to TRBD1 (5 bases). The CDR3 spans 14 residues. Germline V CDR1 and CDR2: MNHNY, SVGAGI (reference sequence). The germline V and J ends were trimmed by 0 bases and 7 bases, with 10 bases remaining between them. CDR3 DNA sequence: TGTGCCAGCAGTTACTCGTCCGGGGGACAGCCCCAGCATTTT. Encoded protein: CASSYSSGGQPQHF.

This clonotype was picked up a small number of times. The chain combines TRBV6-1 with TRBJ2-1; 11 bases map to TRBD2. Trimming took 4 bases from V and 4 from J; bases not matched to a gene: 6. The CDR3 extends over 16 amino acids. CDR1 is MNHNS and CDR2 is SASEGT in the germline V gene. The CDR3 DNA reads as TGTGCCAGCAGTGCTTCTACTAGCGGGGGTTACAATGAGCAGTTCTTC. Translated: CASSASTSGGYNEQFF.

The chain carries TRBV7-8 and TRBJ1-6, with TRBD1 identical over 9 bases. V lost 1 base and J lost 10; bases outside the gene matches: 5. From germline, CDR1 is SGHVS and CDR2 FQNEAQ. CDR3 length equals 15 residues. The CDR3 DNA follows: TGTGCCAGCAGCTTAGGAGGGACAGGGTGGTCACCCCTCCACTTT. This codes for CASSLGGTGWSPLHF. Drawing the rest from reference TRBV7-8 and TRBJ1-6, the complete variable domain is GAGVSQSPRYKVAKRGQDVALRCDPISGHVSLFWYQQALGQGPEFLTYFQNEAQLDKSGLPSDRFFAERPEGSVSTLKIQRTQQEDSAVYLCASSLGGTGWSPLHFGNGTRLTVT.

The V and J genes are TRBV24-1 and TRBJ2-3, with unresolved D. Trimming pared 4 bases from V and 6 bases from J, leaving 7 bases between. Per germline, CDR1 KGHDR and CDR2 SFDVKD. The CDR3 is 12 residues long. CDR3 coding DNA: TGTGCCACCAGTGAATCTGGGGATACGCAGTATTTT. Its protein is CATSESGDTQYF.

The gene calls are TRBV4-1 and TRBJ2-7; D may be TRBD1 or TRBD2 (5 bases each). This CDR3 comprises 14 residues. V was trimmed by 3 bases and J by 2 bases, leaving 11 bases between them. Per germline, CDR1 MGHRA and CDR2 YSYEKL. CDR3 region: CASSHAQGPYEQYF. CDR3 sequence (DNA): TGCGCCAGCAGCCATGCCCAGGGACCCTACGAGCAGTACTTC.

V and J are TRBV7-8 and TRBJ1-1; D is unclear. V was pared by 3 bases and J by 9 bases, with 17 bases between. Looked up from germline, CDR1 is SGHVS and CDR2 is FQNEAQ. This CDR3 spans 14 amino acids. CDR3 sequence: CASSFAATRTKAFF. The CDR3 DNA is TGTGCCAGCAGCTTTGCGGCTACACGAACTAAAGCTTTCTTT.

The table lists this clonotype with a few counts. The V and J genes are TRBV5-6 and TRBJ1-4; weak D call: TRBD1 (5 bases). Germline V gives CDR1 SGHDT, CDR2 YYEEEE. V lost 4 bases and J 4 bases, leaving 14 bases between the germline ends. This CDR3 has 15 amino acids. CDR3 region: CASSRRDGSNEKLFF. DNA of the CDR3: TGTGCCAGCAGCCGCCGGGACGGAAGTAATGAAAAACTGTTTTTT.

The V call is TRBV4-3, the J call TRBJ2-3, with D hard to call. Germline V lookup: CDR1 LGHNA, CDR2 YSLEER. This CDR3 contains 14 residues. V was shortened by 0 bases and J by 5 bases, with 9 bases between the two germline ends. As DNA, the CDR3 is TGCGCCAGCAGCCAAGATAGCAGGAAAGATACGCAGTATTTT. It yields the protein CASSQDSRKDTQYF.

The chain recombines TRBV19 with TRBJ1-6; D is perhaps TRBD1 (5 bases). Trimming took off 4 bases at V and 4 bases at J, with 11 bases between the two ends. Germline V gives CDR1 LNHDA, CDR2 SQIVND (reference sequence). The CDR3 spans 15 residues. The CDR3 region has the DNA TGTGCCAGTAGTACAGGCAGGGAATATAATTCACCCCTCCACTTT. Translating gives CASSTGREYNSPLHF.

This clonotype was observed at least ten times. The chain recombines TRBV12-5 with TRBJ1-5; D remains unclear. In germline, CDR1 is LGHNT, CDR2 FRNRAP. Trimming stripped 5 bases from V and 0 bases from J, with 20 bases between. This CDR3 region has 18 residues. This CDR3 reads CASGPPPRILYSNQPQHF. The CDR3, as DNA: TGTGCTAGTGGTCCCCCGCCACGGATACTATATAGCAATCAGCCCCAGCATTTT.

This clonotype was detected only a few times. This sequence joins TRBV4-1 and TRBJ2-7; possibly TRBD1 for D (7 bases). The CDR3 has 15 amino acids. Between the trimmed V and J ends, which lost 0 bases and 5 bases, there was a span of 14 bases. Germline V lookup: CDR1 MGHRA, CDR2 YSYEKL. The chain's CDR3 is CASSQDRARGDEQYF. The DNA of the CDR3 is TGCGCCAGCAGCCAAGATAGGGCCAGGGGGGACGAGCAGTACTTC.

This rearrangement joins TRBV2 to TRBJ2-5; D is ambiguous. Per germline, CDR1 SNHLY and CDR2 FYNNEI. The CDR3 is 10 residues long. Trimming removed 7 bases at V and 3 bases at J, with 3 bases between. CDR3: CASIKETQYF. The CDR3 DNA reads TGTGCCAGCATTAAAGAGACCCAGTACTTC.

This clonotype occurred many times. The rearrangement joins TRBV20-1 to TRBJ2-2, with TRBD2 matching over 10 bases. The length of the CDR3 is 18 residues. V dropped 0 bases and J dropped 7; count of bases not matched to a gene: 14. CDR1 is DFQATT, CDR2 SNEGSKA, per germline (reference sequence). In nucleotides, the CDR3 is TGCAGTGCTAGAGATCACGACAGCGGGGGGGCCGCGGTCGGGGAGCTGTTTTTT. Its translation is CSARDHDSGGAAVGELFF.

This clonotype appeared many times. The CDR3 is CASSSNQGDQPQHF. In DNA, the CDR3 is TGTGCCAGCAGCTCAAATCAGGGGGATCAGCCCCAGCATTTT. The V and J genes are TRBV7-6 and TRBJ1-5; 7 bases line up with TRBD1. The CDR3 is made up of 14 amino acids. Trimming removed 4 bases from V and 5 bases from J; junction bases left unmatched: 5. CDR1 and CDR2 (germline): SGHVS, FNYEAQ.

This chain connects TRBV20-1 to TRBJ1-1; D is unclear. The CDR3 covers 16 residues. V lost 6 bases to trimming and J lost 2 bases, with 22 bases between them. Germline V CDR1 and CDR2: DFQATT, SNEGSKA (reference sequence). This CDR3 reads CSAEAWARPSNTEAFF. In DNA form, the CDR3 reads TGCAGTGCGGAGGCTTGGGCCCGCCCTAGTAACACTGAAGCTTTCTTT.

About this clonotype: Possible read error: a much larger clone is one base away. The rearrangement joins TRBV4-3 to TRBJ2-1; the D call may be TRBD1 or TRBD2 (5 bases each). Per germline, CDR1 LGHNA and CDR2 YSLEER. There are 13 residues in the CDR3. The V and J ends lost 7 bases and 8 bases respectively, with 15 bases between them. The CDR3 DNA is TGCGCCAGCAACCCCCCTGGGGGTGATGAGCAGTTCTTC. Protein product: CASNPPGGDEQFF.

The V and J genes are TRBV20-1 and TRBJ2-7; D is perhaps TRBD1 (6 bases). CDR1 and CDR2 (germline): DFQATT, SNEGSKA (reference sequence). This CDR3 has 16 amino acids. Trimming left V 2 bases short and J 3 bases short, with 20 bases between. The CDR3 DNA reads as TGCAGTGCTAGAAGCAAGGACAGTCACCCATTCTACGAGCAGTACTTC. Translating gives CSARSKDSHPFYEQYF.